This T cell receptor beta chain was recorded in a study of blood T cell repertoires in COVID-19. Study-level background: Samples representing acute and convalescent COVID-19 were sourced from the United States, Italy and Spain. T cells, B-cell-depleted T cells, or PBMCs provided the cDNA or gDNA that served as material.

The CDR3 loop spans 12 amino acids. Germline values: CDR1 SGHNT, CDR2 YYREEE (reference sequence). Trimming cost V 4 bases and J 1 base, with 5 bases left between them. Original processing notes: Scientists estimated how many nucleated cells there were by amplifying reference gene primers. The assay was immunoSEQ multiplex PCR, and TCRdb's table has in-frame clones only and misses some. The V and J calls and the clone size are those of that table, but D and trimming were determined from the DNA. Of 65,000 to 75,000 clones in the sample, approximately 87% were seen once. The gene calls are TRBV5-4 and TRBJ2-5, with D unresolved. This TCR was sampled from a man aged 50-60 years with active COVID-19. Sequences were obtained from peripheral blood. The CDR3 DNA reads TGTGCCAGCAGCCGGTTCCAAGAGACCCAGTACTTC. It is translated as CASSRFQETQYF.